The clone carrying this T cell receptor (beta chain) was observed a few times. Sample-barcoded 5' priming and a J-beta primer mix drove a second PCR of roughly 7 to 11 cycles. There were at least 3 million CDR3-containing paired-end reads obtained from each sample. TCRdb processed the 5' RACE reads anew with MiXCR; each CDR3 protein has one entry. The sample records about 900,000 distinct CDR3 sequences, 40% to 60% being singletons. The data are from a study of blood T cells in healthy people across ages. Sample donors were healthy Caucasian individuals that came from Russia, aged about 6 to 100. The germline gives CDR1 ENHRY, CDR2 SYGVKD. The V end lost 6 bases, the J end lost 1 base, and 12 bases lay between the germline ends. The CDR3 has 14 residues.

The sequenced sample was blood. The source of this sequence is a man aged 25 to 45 in good health. The rearrangement joins TRBV10-3 to TRBJ2-5, with D possibly being TRBD1 (6 bases). The CDR3 here is CAISHTGSQETQYF. CDR3 nucleotides: TGTGCCATCAGCCATACAGGGAGCCAAGAGACCCAGTACTTC.